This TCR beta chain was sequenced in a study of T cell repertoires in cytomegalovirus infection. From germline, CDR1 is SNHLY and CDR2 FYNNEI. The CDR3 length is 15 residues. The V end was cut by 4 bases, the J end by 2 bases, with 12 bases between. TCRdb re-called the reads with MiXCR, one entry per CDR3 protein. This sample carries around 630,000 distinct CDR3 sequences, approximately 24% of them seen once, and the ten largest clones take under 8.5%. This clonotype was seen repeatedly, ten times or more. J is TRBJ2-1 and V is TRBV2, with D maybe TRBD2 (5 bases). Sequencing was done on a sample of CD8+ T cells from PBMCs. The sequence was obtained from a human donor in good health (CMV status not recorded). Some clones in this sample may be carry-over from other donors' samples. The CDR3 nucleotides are TGTGCCAGCAGTGGTAGCGCGGACCCCTACAATGAGCAGTTCTTC. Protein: CASSGSADPYNEQFF.